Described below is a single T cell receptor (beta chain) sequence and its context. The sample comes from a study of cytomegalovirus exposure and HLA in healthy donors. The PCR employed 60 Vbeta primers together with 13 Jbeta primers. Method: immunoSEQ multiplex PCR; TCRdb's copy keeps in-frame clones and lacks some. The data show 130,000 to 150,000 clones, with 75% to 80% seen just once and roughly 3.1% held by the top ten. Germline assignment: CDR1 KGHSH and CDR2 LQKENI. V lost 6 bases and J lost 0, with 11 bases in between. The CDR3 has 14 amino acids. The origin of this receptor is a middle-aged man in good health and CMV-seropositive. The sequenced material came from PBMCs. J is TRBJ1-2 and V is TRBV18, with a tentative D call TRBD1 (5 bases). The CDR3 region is CASSSGGSNYGYTF. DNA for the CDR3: TGTGCCAGCTCTTCCGGGGGGTCTAACTATGGCTACACCTTC. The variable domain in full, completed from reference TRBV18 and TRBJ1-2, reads NAGVMQNPRHLVRRRGQEARLRCSPMKGHSHVYWYRQLPEEGLKFMVYLQKENIIDESGMPKERFSAEFPKEGPSILRIQQVVRGDSAAYFCASSSGGSNYGYTFGSGTRLTVV.